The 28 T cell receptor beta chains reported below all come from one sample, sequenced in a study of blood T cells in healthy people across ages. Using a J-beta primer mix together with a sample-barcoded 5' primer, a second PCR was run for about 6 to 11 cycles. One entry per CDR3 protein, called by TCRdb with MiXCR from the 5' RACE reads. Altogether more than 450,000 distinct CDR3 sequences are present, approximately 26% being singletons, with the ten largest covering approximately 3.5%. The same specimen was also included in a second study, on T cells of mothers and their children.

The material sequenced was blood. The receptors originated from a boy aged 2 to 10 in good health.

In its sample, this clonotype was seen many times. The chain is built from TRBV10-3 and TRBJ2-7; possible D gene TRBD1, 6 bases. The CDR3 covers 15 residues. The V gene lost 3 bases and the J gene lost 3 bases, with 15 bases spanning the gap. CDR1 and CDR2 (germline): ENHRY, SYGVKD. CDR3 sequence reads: CAISEPQRGYYEQYF. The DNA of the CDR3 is TGTGCCATCAGTGAACCTCAGAGGGGGTACTACGAGCAGTACTTC.

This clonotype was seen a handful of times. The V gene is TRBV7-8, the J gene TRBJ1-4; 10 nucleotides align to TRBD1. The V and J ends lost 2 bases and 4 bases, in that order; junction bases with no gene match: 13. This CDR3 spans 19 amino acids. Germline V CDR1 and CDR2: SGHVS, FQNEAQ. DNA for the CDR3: TGTGCCAGCAGCTTAACTCGAGGACAGGGGGGCTGGAGTAATGAAAAACTGTTTTTT. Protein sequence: CASSLTRGQGGWSNEKLFF.

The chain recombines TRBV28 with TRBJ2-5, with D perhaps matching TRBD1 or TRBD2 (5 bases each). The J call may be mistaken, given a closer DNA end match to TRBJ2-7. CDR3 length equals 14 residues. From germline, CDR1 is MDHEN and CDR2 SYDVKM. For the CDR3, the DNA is TGTGCCAGCAGTTCGGGGCCCAACCCCTACGAGCAGTACTTC. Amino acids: CASSSGPNPYEQYF.

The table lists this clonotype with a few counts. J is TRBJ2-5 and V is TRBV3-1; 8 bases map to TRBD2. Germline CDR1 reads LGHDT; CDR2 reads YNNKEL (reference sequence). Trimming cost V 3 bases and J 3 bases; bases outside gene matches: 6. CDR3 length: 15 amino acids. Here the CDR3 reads CASSQRGLGEETQYF. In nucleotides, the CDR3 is TGTGCCAGCAGCCAGAGGGGACTAGGGGAAGAGACCCAGTACTTC.

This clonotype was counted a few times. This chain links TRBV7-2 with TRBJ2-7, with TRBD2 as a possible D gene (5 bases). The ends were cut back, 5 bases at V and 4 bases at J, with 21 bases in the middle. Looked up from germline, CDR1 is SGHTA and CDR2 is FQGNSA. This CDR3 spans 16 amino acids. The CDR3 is CASSLLLGGRGYEQYF. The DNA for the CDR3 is TGTGCCAGCAGCCTACTCTTAGGCGGGCGCGGTTACGAGCAGTACTTC.

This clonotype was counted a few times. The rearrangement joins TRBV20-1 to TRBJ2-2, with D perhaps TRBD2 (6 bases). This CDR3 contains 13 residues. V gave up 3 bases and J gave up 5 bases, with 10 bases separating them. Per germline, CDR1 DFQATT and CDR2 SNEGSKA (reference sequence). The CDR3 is CSARDYRTGELFF. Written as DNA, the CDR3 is TGCAGTGCTAGGGACTATCGGACCGGGGAGCTGTTTTTT.

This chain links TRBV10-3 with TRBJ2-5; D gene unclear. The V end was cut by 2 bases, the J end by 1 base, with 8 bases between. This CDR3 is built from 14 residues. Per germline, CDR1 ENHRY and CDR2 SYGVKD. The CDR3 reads CAISEASAQETQYF. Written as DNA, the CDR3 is TGTGCCATCAGTGAGGCCTCGGCCCAAGAGACCCAGTACTTC.

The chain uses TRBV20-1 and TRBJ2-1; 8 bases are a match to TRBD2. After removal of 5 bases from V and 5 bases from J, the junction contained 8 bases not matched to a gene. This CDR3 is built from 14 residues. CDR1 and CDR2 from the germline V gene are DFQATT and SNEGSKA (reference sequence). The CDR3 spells CSAVTGGLNNEQFF. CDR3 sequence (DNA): TGCAGTGCTGTTACGGGGGGGCTAAACAATGAGCAGTTCTTC.

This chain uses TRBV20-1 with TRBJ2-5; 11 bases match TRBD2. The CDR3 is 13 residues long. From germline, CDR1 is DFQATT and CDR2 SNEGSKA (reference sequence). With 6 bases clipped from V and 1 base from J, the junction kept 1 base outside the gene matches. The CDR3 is CSAGTSGQETQYF. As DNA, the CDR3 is TGCAGTGCCGGGACTAGCGGCCAAGAGACCCAGTACTTC.

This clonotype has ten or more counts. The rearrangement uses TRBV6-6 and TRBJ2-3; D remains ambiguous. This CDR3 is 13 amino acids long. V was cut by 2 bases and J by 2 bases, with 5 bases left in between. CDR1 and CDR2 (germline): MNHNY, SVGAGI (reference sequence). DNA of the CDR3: TGTGCCAGCAGTTACCTAGTCACAGATACGCAGTATTTT. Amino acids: CASSYLVTDTQYF.

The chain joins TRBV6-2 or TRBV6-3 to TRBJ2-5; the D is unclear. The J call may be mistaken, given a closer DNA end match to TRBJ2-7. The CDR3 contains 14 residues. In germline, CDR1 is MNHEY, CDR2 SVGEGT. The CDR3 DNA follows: TGTGCCAGCAGCCGGGCCCCCGGGTCCTACGAGCAGTACTTC. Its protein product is CASSRAPGSYEQYF.

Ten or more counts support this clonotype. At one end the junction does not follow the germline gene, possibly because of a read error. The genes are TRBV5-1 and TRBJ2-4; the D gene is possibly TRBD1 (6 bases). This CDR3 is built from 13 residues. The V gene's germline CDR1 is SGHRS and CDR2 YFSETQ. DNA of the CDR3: TGTGCCAGCAGCTTAGATAGGGGGAACATTCAGTACTTC. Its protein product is CASSLDRGNIQYF.

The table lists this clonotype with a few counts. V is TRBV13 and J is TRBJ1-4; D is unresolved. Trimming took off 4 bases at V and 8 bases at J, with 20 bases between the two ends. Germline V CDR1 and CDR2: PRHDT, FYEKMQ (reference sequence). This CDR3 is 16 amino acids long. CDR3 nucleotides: TGTGCCAGCAGCTCAGCCCTTGATCCGGAAGGGGAAAAACTGTTTTTT. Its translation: CASSSALDPEGEKLFF.

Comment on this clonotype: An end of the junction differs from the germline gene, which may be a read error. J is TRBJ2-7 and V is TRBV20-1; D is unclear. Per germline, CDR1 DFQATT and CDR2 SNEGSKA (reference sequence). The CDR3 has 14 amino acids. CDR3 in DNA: TGCGGTGCTAGGTTGCTCGTAGGGCCCAACGAGCAGTACTTC. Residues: CGARLLVGPNEQYF.

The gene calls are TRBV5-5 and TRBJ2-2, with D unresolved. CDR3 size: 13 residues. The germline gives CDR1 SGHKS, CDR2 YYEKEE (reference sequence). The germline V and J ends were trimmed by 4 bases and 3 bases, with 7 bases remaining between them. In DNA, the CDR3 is TGTGCCAGCAGCGCAGAGCACACCGGGGAGCTGTTTTTT. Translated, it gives CASSAEHTGELFF.

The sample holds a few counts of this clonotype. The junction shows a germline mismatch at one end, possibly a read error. DNA for the CDR3: TGTGCCAGCAGGTCTTGGACGGGGGCGTTCTTC. Encoded protein: CASRSWTGAFF. The chain uses TRBV2 and TRBJ2-5; D possibly matches TRBD1 or TRBD2 (6 bases each). This CDR3 has 11 amino acids. Germline V gene data show CDR1 as SNHLY and CDR2 as FYNNEI.

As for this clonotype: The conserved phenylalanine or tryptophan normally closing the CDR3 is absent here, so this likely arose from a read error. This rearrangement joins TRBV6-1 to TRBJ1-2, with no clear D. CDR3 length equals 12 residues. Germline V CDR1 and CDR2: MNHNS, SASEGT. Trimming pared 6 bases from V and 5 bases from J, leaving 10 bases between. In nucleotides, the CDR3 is TGTGCCAGCAGCACCGGACGATATGGCTACACCCTC. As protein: CASSTGRYGYTL.

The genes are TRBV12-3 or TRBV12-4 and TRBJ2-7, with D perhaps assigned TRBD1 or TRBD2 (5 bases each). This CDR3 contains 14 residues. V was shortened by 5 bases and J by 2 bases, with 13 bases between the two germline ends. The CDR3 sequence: CASSGTESAYEQYF. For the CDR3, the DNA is TGTGCCAGCAGTGGGACGGAGAGCGCCTACGAGCAGTACTTC.

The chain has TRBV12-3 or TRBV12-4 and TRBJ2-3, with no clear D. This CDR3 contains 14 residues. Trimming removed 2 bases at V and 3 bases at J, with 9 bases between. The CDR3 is CASSLFSITDTQYF. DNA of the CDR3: TGTGCCAGCAGTTTATTCTCTATTACAGATACGCAGTATTTT.

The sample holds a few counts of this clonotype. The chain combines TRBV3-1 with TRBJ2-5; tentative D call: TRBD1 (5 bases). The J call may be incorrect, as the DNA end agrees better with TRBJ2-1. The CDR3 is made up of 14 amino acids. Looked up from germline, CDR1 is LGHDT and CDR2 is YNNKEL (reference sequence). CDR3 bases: TGTGCCAGCAGCCAAGCTGTAGGGGCTCTTGAGCAGTTCTTC. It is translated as CASSQAVGALEQFF.

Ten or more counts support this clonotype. This CDR3 is CASSQTSGSNNEQFF. The CDR3 DNA sequence: TGTGCCAGCAGCCAAACTAGCGGGAGTAACAATGAGCAGTTCTTC. This chain uses TRBV7-3 with TRBJ2-1; TRBD2 agrees at 11 bases. The CDR3 has 15 residues. CDR1 and CDR2 (germline): SGHTA, FQGTGA. V shed 5 bases and J 5 bases; nucleotides not matched to a gene: 5.

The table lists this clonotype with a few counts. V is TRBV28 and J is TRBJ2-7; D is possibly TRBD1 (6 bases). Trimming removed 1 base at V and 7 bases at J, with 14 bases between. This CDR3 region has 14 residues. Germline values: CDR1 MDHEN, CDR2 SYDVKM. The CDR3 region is CASSLYREVREQYF. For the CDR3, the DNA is TGTGCCAGCAGTTTATACAGGGAAGTACGGGAGCAGTACTTC.

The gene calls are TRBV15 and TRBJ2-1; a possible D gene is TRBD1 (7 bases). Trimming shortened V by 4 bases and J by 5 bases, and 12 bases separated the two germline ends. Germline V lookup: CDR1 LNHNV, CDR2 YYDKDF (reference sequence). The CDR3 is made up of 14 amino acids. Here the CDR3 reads CATSTGGLNNEQFF. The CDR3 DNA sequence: TGTGCCACCAGCACAGGGGGGTTAAACAATGAGCAGTTCTTC.

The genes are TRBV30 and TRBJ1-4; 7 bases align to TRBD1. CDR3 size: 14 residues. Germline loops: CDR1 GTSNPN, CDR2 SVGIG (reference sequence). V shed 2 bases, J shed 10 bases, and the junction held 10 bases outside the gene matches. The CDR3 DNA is TGTGCCTGGAGTCGGGACTCCCGACAGGGAAAACTGTTTTTT. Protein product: CAWSRDSRQGKLFF. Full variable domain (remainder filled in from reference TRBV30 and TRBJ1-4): SQTIHQWPATLVQPVGSPLSLECTVEGTSNPNLYWYRQAAGRGLQLLFYSVGIGQISSEVPQNLSASRPQDRQFILSSKKLLLSDSGFYLCAWSRDSRQGKLFFGSGTQLSVL.

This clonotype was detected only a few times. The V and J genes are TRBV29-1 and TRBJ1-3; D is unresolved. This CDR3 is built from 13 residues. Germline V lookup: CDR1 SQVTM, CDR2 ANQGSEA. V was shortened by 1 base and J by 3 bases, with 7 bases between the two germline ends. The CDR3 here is CSVEVELGNTIYF. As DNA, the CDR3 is TGCAGCGTTGAAGTGGAACTTGGAAACACCATATATTTT.

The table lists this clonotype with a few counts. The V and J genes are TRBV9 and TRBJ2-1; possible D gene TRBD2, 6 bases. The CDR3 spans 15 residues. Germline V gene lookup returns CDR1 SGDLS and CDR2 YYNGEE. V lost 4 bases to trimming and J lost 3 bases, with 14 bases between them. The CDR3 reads CASSLSTRSYNEQFF. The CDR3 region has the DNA TGTGCCAGCAGCCTTTCGACTAGAAGCTACAATGAGCAGTTCTTC.

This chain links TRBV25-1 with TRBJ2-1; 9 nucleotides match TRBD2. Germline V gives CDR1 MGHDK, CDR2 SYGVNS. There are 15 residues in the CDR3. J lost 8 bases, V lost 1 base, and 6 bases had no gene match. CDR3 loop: CASSEFGGGADEQFF. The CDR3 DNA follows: TGTGCCAGCAGTGAATTCGGCGGGGGGGCTGATGAGCAGTTCTTC.

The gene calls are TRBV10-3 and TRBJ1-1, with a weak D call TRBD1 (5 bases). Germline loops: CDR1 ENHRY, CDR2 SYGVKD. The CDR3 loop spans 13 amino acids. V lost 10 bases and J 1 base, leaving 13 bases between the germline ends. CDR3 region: CATGDGANTEAFF. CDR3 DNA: TGTGCCACCGGGGACGGCGCGAACACTGAAGCTTTCTTT.